These T cell receptor beta chains were read from a single sample in a study of blood T cell repertoires in COVID-19. Profiled with immunoSEQ multiplex PCR; TCRdb holds only in-frame clones, not every one. The table includes some 71,000 clones, roughly 85% detected once. Specimen: peripheral blood. The receptors here all came from a man aged 25-40 years with acute or convalescent COVID-19. CDR3s include the opening cysteine and the closing phenylalanine or tryptophan. Fields, in order: CDR3 DNA, CDR3 protein, clone size, J gene, V gene, D gene. A D gene is named only where the DNA matches it firmly. Clone size appears in some rows only: once, few, many, or a class for an expanded clone.

CDR3 DNA: TGTGCCAGCAGCTTAGTGTCCGGTTTTGGACAGGGGAGAACCTACGAGCAGTACTTC; CDR3 protein: CASSLVSGFGQGRTYEQYF; clone size: -; J gene: TRBJ2-7; V gene: TRBV7-2; D gene: TRBD1
CDR3 DNA: TGTGCCTGGAGCGTAGCGGGCCGCTGGGGGGTCGAGCAGTACTTC; CDR3 protein: CAWSVAGRWGVEQYF; clone size: once; J gene: TRBJ2-7; V gene: TRBV30; D gene: TRBD2
CDR3 DNA: TGTGCCAGCTCACCGACGGAGGGAGGTGGGTATCAGCCCCAGCATTTT; CDR3 protein: CASSPTEGGGYQPQHF; clone size: -; J gene: TRBJ1-5; V gene: TRBV18; D gene: -
CDR3 DNA: TGCAGTGCTAGTACGAGGGAATCCTATGGCTACACCTTC; CDR3 protein: CSASTRESYGYTF; clone size: -; J gene: TRBJ1-2; V gene: TRBV20-1; D gene: -
CDR3 DNA: TGTGCCAGCAGCCCTATGGGACTGCGTAGCAATCAGCCCCAGCATTTT; CDR3 protein: CASSPMGLRSNQPQHF; clone size: -; J gene: TRBJ1-5; V gene: TRBV2; D gene: -
CDR3 DNA: TGCGCCAGCAGCCTCCAACTACCGGGGCGACAGGGGATGGGCACTGAAGCTTTCTTT; CDR3 protein: CASSLQLPGRQGMGTEAFF; clone size: few; J gene: TRBJ1-1; V gene: TRBV4-1; D gene: TRBD1
CDR3 DNA: TGTGCCAGCAGTGAAGCGCTTCGGGGGAATGAGCAGTTCTTC; CDR3 protein: CASSEALRGNEQFF; clone size: once; J gene: TRBJ2-1; V gene: TRBV2; D gene: -
CDR3 DNA: TGTGCCAGCACCCTTCAAAGCTGGGGAGCCTATGGCTACACCTTC; CDR3 protein: CASTLQSWGAYGYTF; clone size: -; J gene: TRBJ1-2; V gene: TRBV11-2; D gene: -
CDR3 DNA: TGCGCCAGCAGCTTCTCAGGGGATTACGAGCAGTACTTC; CDR3 protein: CASSFSGDYEQYF; clone size: -; J gene: TRBJ2-7; V gene: TRBV5-1; D gene: -
CDR3 DNA: TGTGCCAGCTCACCTCGAGGGGGGAACACTGAAGCTTTCTTT; CDR3 protein: CASSPRGGNTEAFF; clone size: -; J gene: TRBJ1-1; V gene: TRBV18; D gene: -
CDR3 DNA: TGTGCCAGCAGTGAAGGCGGACACCAGCCCCAGCATTTT; CDR3 protein: CASSEGGHQPQHF; clone size: few; J gene: TRBJ1-5; V gene: TRBV2; D gene: -
CDR3 DNA: TGTGCCAGCAGCTTGATGGGGACTGACACAGATACGCAGTATTTT; CDR3 protein: CASSLMGTDTDTQYF; clone size: -; J gene: TRBJ2-3; V gene: TRBV5-6; D gene: -
CDR3 DNA: TGTGCCAGCAGACGACAGGGGGAAGAAAAACTGTTTTTT; CDR3 protein: CASRRQGEEKLFF; clone size: few; J gene: TRBJ1-4; V gene: TRBV27; D gene: TRBD1
CDR3 DNA: TGTGCCAGCAGCCCTCAGGGGCGTAGTGAGACCCAGTACTTC; CDR3 protein: CASSPQGRSETQYF; clone size: -; J gene: TRBJ2-5; V gene: TRBV7-2; D gene: -
CDR3 DNA: TGCGCCAGCAGTTTGGGTAGTCGTACTGAAGCTTTCTTT; CDR3 protein: CASSLGSRTEAFF; clone size: -; J gene: TRBJ1-1; V gene: TRBV5-1; D gene: -
CDR3 DNA: TGTGCCAGCAAACTAGCGGGGGTTACCTACGAGCAGTACTTC; CDR3 protein: CASKLAGVTYEQYF; clone size: -; J gene: TRBJ2-7; V gene: TRBV7-8; D gene: TRBD2
CDR3 DNA: TGCAGCGCTCACACACGGGACTCCGGAGCTCCAGATACGCAGTATTTT; CDR3 protein: CSAHTRDSGAPDTQYF; clone size: few; J gene: TRBJ2-3; V gene: TRBV29-1; D gene: -
CDR3 DNA: TGTGCCAGTAGCCCGCACAGCTACCTGAGCTCCTATAATTCACCCCTCCACTTT; CDR3 protein: CASSPHSYLSSYNSPLHF; clone size: -; J gene: TRBJ1-6; V gene: TRBV19; D gene: -
CDR3 DNA: TGTGCCAGCAGCCAAGATGGGAGCCAGTACCAAGAGACCCAGTACTTC; CDR3 protein: CASSQDGSQYQETQYF; clone size: few; J gene: TRBJ2-5; V gene: TRBV3-1/TRBV3-2; D gene: -
CDR3 DNA: TGTGCCAGCAGAGGGGGGGGCCCAGATACGCAGTATTTT; CDR3 protein: CASRGGGPDTQYF; clone size: once; J gene: TRBJ2-3; V gene: TRBV6-5; D gene: -
CDR3 DNA: TGTGCCAGCAGTGCCGGGACAGAGTACAATGAGCAGTTCTTC; CDR3 protein: CASSAGTEYNEQFF; clone size: -; J gene: TRBJ2-1; V gene: TRBV2; D gene: TRBD1
CDR3 DNA: TGTGCCAGCAGCTTAAGTTCCCAGGGAGGTGGCAATCAGCCCCAGCATTTT; CDR3 protein: CASSLSSQGGGNQPQHF; clone size: -; J gene: TRBJ1-5; V gene: TRBV7-2; D gene: -
CDR3 DNA: TGTGCCACCAGCAAAGGACTAGCGGGCACTCTTAGGTTCTTC; CDR3 protein: CATSKGLAGTLRFF; clone size: -; J gene: TRBJ2-1; V gene: TRBV15; D gene: TRBD2
CDR3 DNA: TGTGCCAGCAGTTCCTACATAACCGTCCTGGGGACAGGGGGCGGAACTGAAGCTTTCTTT; CDR3 protein: CASSSYITVLGTGGGTEAFF; clone size: -; J gene: TRBJ1-1; V gene: TRBV27; D gene: TRBD1
CDR3 DNA: TGCGCCAGCAGCTTGGAAGGGGCTTGGGGGCAGTTCTTC; CDR3 protein: CASSLEGAWGQFF; clone size: -; J gene: TRBJ2-1; V gene: TRBV5-1; D gene: -
CDR3 DNA: TGTGCCAGCAGCCCTCCTATCGGGAGACAGAACTATGGCTACACCTTC; CDR3 protein: CASSPPIGRQNYGYTF; clone size: -; J gene: TRBJ1-2; V gene: TRBV6-2/TRBV6-3; D gene: -